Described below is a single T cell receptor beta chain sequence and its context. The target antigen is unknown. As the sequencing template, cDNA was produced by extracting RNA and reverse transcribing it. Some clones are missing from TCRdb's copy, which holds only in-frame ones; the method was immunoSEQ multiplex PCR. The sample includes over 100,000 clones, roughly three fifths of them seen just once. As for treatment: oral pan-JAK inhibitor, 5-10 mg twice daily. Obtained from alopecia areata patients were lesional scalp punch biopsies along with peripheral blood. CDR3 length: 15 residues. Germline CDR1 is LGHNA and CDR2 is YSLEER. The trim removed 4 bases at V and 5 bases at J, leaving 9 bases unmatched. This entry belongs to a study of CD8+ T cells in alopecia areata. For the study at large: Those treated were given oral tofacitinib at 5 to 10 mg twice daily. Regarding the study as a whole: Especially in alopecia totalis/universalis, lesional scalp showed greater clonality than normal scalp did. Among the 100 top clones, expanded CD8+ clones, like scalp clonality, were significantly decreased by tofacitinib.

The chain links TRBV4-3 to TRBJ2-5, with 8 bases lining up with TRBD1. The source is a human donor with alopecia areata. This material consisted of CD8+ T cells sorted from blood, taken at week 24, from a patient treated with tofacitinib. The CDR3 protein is CASSLTPTGAETQYF. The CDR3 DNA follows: TGCGCCAGCAGCCTCACACCGACAGGGGCCGAGACCCAGTACTTC.